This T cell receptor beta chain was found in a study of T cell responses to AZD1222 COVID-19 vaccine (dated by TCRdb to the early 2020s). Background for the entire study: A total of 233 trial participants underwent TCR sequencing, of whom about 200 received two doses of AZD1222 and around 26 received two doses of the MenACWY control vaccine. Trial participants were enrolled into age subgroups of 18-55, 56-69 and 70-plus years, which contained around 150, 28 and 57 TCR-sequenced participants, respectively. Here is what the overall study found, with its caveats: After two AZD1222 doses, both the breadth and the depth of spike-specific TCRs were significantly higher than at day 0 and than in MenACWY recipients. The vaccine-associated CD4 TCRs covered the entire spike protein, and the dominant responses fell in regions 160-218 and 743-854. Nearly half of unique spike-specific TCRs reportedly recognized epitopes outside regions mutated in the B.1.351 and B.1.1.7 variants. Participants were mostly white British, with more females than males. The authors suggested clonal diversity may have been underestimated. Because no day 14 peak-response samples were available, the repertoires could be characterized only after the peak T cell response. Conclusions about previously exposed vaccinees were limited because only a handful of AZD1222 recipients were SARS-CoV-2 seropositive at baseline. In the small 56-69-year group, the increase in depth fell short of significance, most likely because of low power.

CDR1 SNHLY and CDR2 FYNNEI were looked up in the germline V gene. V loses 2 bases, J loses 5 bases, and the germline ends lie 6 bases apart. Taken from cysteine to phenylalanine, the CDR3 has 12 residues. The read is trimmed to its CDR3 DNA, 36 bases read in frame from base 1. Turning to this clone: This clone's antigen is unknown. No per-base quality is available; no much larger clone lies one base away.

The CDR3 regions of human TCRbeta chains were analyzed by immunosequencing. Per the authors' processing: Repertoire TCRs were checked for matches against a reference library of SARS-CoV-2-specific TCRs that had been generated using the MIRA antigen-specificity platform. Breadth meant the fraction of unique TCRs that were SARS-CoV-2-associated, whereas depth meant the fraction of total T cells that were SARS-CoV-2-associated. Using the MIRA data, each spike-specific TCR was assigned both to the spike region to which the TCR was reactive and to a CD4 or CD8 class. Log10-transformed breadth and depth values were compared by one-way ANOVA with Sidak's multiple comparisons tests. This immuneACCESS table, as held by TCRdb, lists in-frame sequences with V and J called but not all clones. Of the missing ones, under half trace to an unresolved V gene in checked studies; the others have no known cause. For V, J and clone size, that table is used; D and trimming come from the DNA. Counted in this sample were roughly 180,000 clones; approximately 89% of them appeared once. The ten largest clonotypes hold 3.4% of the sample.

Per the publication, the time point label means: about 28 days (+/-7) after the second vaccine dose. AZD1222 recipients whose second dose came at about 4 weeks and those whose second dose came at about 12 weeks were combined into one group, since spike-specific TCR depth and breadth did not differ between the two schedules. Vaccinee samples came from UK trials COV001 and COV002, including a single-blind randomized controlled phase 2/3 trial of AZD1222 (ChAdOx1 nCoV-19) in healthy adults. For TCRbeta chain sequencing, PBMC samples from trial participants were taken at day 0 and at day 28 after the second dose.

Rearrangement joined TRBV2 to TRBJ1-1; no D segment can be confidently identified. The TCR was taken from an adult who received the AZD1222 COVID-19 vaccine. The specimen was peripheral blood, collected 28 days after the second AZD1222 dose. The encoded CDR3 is CASSEWRTEAFF. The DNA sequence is TGTGCCAGCAGTGAATGGAGAACTGAAGCTTTCTTT.